The rows below give T cell receptor beta chains drawn from one sample of a study of CD8 T cells in Susac syndrome. Via MiXCR, TCRdb re-called the immunoSEQ multiplex PCR reads, giving one row per CDR3 protein. The table lists approximately 170,000 distinct CDR3 sequences, roughly 95% of them singletons, with about 0.09% in the top ten. The source material was CD4+ T cells from PBMCs. The source of these receptors is a human donor with multiple sclerosis. The conserved cysteine and the conserved F or W are not part of the CDR3 here. Each record gives: J gene, V gene, CDR3 protein.

j_call: TRBJ2-7; v_call: TRBV24-1; cdr3_aa: ATSDPGLGVGEQY
j_call: TRBJ2-7; v_call: TRBV5-4; cdr3_aa: ASSLDSWLGEQY
j_call: TRBJ2-7; v_call: TRBV7-2; cdr3_aa: ASSIDRVNVYEQY
j_call: TRBJ2-5; v_call: TRBV7-2; cdr3_aa: ASSLGFAAGETQY
j_call: TRBJ1-2; v_call: TRBV29-1; cdr3_aa: SVRTGDYGYT
j_call: TRBJ2-1; v_call: TRBV5-4; cdr3_aa: ASSVRTGTGSSGEQF
j_call: TRBJ2-3; v_call: TRBV5-6; cdr3_aa: ASSRYDRLNTDTQY
j_call: TRBJ2-3; v_call: TRBV20-1; cdr3_aa: SARGGASRSDTQY
j_call: TRBJ2-5; v_call: TRBV4-3; cdr3_aa: ASSQDKWNGETQY
j_call: TRBJ2-1; v_call: TRBV9; cdr3_aa: ASSVGGGRANEQF
j_call: TRBJ2-7; v_call: TRBV3-1; cdr3_aa: ASSQEPLLPGYEQY
j_call: TRBJ1-2; v_call: TRBV12-3/TRBV12-4; cdr3_aa: ASSPTGFGYT
j_call: TRBJ2-1; v_call: TRBV19; cdr3_aa: ASSIDDAGGPYEQF
j_call: TRBJ1-2; v_call: TRBV6-1; cdr3_aa: ASSERVWDGYT
j_call: TRBJ1-1; v_call: TRBV25-1; cdr3_aa: ASSEYGPSTEAF
j_call: TRBJ1-2; v_call: TRBV18; cdr3_aa: ASSPPQGAGGYT
j_call: TRBJ2-3; v_call: TRBV6-6; cdr3_aa: AGRAGGPSDTQY
j_call: TRBJ2-3; v_call: TRBV12-3/TRBV12-4; cdr3_aa: ASSSFRTDTQY
j_call: TRBJ2-2; v_call: TRBV11-2; cdr3_aa: ASTPGNLINTGELF
j_call: TRBJ1-1; v_call: TRBV6-2/TRBV6-3; cdr3_aa: ASGLPLGSVEAF
j_call: TRBJ2-7; v_call: TRBV20-1; cdr3_aa: SATPLGRYEQY
j_call: TRBJ2-1; v_call: TRBV20-1; cdr3_aa: SATSGAGKNEQF
j_call: TRBJ1-3; v_call: TRBV3-1; cdr3_aa: ASTPRGLGNTIY
j_call: TRBJ1-1; v_call: TRBV2; cdr3_aa: ASSGDSDYTEAF
j_call: TRBJ2-6; v_call: TRBV16; cdr3_aa: ASGRWTSSGANVLT
j_call: TRBJ2-1; v_call: TRBV5-1; cdr3_aa: ASSSDLRSGRRGGEQF
j_call: TRBJ1-5; v_call: TRBV12-3/TRBV12-4; cdr3_aa: ASSFGYGQGGQPQH
j_call: TRBJ1-1; v_call: TRBV12-3/TRBV12-4; cdr3_aa: ASSSRDRARPEAF
j_call: TRBJ1-1; v_call: TRBV30; cdr3_aa: AWSAMTAGNTEAF
j_call: TRBJ1-1; v_call: TRBV3-1; cdr3_aa: ASSQEIRDRGTEAF
j_call: TRBJ2-7; v_call: TRBV20-1; cdr3_aa: SASGTMVSGASYEQY
j_call: TRBJ1-5; v_call: TRBV11-2; cdr3_aa: ASSLGDASDQPQH
j_call: TRBJ2-3; v_call: TRBV20-1; cdr3_aa: SAPLRTDTQY
j_call: TRBJ2-2; v_call: TRBV7-9; cdr3_aa: ASSFRQGPTGELF
j_call: TRBJ2-1; v_call: TRBV28; cdr3_aa: ASASGRADPYNEQF